This TCR beta chain was captured by sequencing in a study of blood T cell repertoires in COVID-19. Turning to the study itself: Sites across the United States, Italy and Spain contributed samples from acute and convalescent COVID-19. T cells, B-cell-depleted T cells, or PBMCs provided the cDNA or gDNA that served as material.

Authors' data handling: For nucleated cells, counts were estimated from reference gene primer amplification. Repertoires were generated with immunoSEQ multiplex PCR, while TCRdb's copy carries only in-frame clones and drops some. For V, J and clone size, that table is used; D and trimming come from the DNA. The repertoire holds 85,000 to 100,000 clones, with approximately 70% as singletons. Material for sequencing was peripheral blood. This sequence was found in a woman aged 60-75 years in a cohort sampled during active or convalescent COVID-19.

The CDR3 DNA reads TGTGCCAGCAGCCAAGACAGGGGCAATAGTGAGCAGTTCTTC. As protein: CASSQDRGNSEQFF. The V gene is TRBV14, the J gene TRBJ2-1, with D perhaps matching TRBD1 (6 bases). The CDR3 length is 14 residues. Between the trimmed V and J ends, which lost 0 bases and 9 bases, there was a span of 12 bases. Germline lookup yields CDR1 SGHDN and CDR2 FVKESK.